The 31 T cell receptor beta chains reported below all come from one sample, sequenced in a study of shared clonotypes between healthy human individuals. The data were produced by immunoSEQ multiplex PCR, yet TCRdb's version contains in-frame clones alone and is incomplete. The repertoire holds millions of clones, with over 85% as singletons. The source material was naive CD4+ T cells from PBMCs. As to subset: CD45RA+ positively selected. These receptors all stem from a man aged 18 to 30 in good health. Some clones in this sample may be carry-over from other donors' samples.

Points on this clone: Additional DNA sequences in this sample encode the identical CDR3. The J gene is TRBJ1-5, the V gene TRBV18; D gene uncertain. V lost 0 bases and J lost 2, with 8 bases in between. Germline CDR1 reads KGHSH; CDR2 reads LQKENI. The CDR3 contains 15 residues. The CDR3 sequence: CASSPPGQRNQPQHF. In nucleotides, the CDR3 is TGTGCCAGCTCACCACCGGGTCAGCGCAATCAGCCCCAGCATTTT.

This sequence joins TRBV29-1 and TRBJ1-1; TRBD1 is a possible D gene (5 bases). The CDR3 totals 13 residues. V gave up 4 bases and J gave up 4 bases, with 13 bases separating them. CDR1 is SQVTM and CDR2 is ANQGSEA in the germline V gene. The CDR3 region has the DNA TGCAGCGTTGGTCGGGGGGTGAGCACTGAAGCTTTCTTT. Its protein product is CSVGRGVSTEAFF.

The chain combines TRBV27 with TRBJ1-2; perhaps TRBD1 as D (6 bases). The CDR3 is 14 amino acids. Per germline, CDR1 MNHEY and CDR2 SMNVEV (reference sequence). V gave up 2 bases and J gave up 8 bases, with 15 bases separating them. For the CDR3, the DNA is TGTGCCAGCAGTTTACACAGGGCCCTAGGAGGCTACACCTTC. Protein sequence: CASSLHRALGGYTF.

The V and J genes are TRBV27 and TRBJ2-1, with D possibly TRBD2 on 6 matching bases. The CDR3 contains 12 residues. The germline V and J ends were trimmed by 10 bases and 4 bases, with 11 bases remaining between them. Germline V lookup: CDR1 MNHEY, CDR2 SMNVEV (reference sequence). The CDR3: CATPGGYNEQFF. The DNA for the CDR3 is TGTGCCACCCCCGGGGGATACAATGAGCAGTTCTTC.

The V and J genes are TRBV18 and TRBJ2-3; 12 positions agree with TRBD1. The CDR3 is 16 amino acids. J lost 4 bases, V lost 2 bases, and 4 bases had no gene match. Germline V gene data show CDR1 as KGHSH and CDR2 as LQKENI. The DNA of the CDR3 is TGTGCCAGCTCACCAGGGACAGGGGGCAGGCCAGATACGCAGTATTTT. Translation: CASSPGTGGRPDTQYF.

The rearrangement links TRBV21-1 to TRBJ1-1; TRBD1 reflects the table's D call only, with no check against the DNA. TRBV21-1 is shown as a pseudogene. This CDR3 spans 20 amino acids. The CDR3 region has the DNA TGTGCCAGCAGCGTCCGGGACAGGGTCTTTGCGAAAGTTGTGAACACTGAAGCTTTCTTT. This translates into CASSVRDRVFAKVVNTEAFF.

The genes are TRBV5-1 and TRBJ2-1; 7 bases align to TRBD2. Germline values: CDR1 SGHRS, CDR2 YFSETQ. This CDR3 region has 17 residues. V lost 0 bases and J lost 2; bases outside the gene matches: 8. The CDR3 region is CASSLGSGAYTYNEQFF. DNA for the CDR3: TGCGCCAGCAGCTTGGGGAGCGGGGCTTACACCTACAATGAGCAGTTCTTC.

The chain links TRBV9 to TRBJ2-2; 8 nucleotides line up with TRBD1. The CDR3 has 16 amino acids. Germline CDR1 is SGDLS and CDR2 is YYNGEE. The J segment lost 0 bases and the V segment lost 1 base, leaving 2 bases of the junction unmatched. This chain's CDR3 is CASSVLDRANTGELFF. The CDR3 nucleotides are TGTGCCAGCAGCGTATTGGACAGGGCGAACACCGGGGAGCTGTTTTTT.

The V and J genes are TRBV5-1 and TRBJ1-3, with D perhaps matching TRBD1 (6 bases). Germline V gives CDR1 SGHRS, CDR2 YFSETQ. Trimming left V 3 bases short and J 8 bases short, with 18 bases between. The CDR3 covers 15 residues. DNA for the CDR3: TGCGCCAGCAGCTCATCCAGGGGCTGGGGGGACACCATATATTTT. This codes for CASSSSRGWGDTIYF.

This chain joins TRBV5-4 and TRBJ2-1, with 8 bases lining up with TRBD2. V trimming: 4 bases; J trimming: 5 bases; junction bases outside the gene matches: 8. The CDR3 is 15 residues long. CDR1 is SGHNT, CDR2 YYREEE, per germline (reference sequence). Written as DNA, the CDR3 is TGTGCCAGCAGCCCAACTAGCGGTAGCGACAATGAGCAGTTCTTC. Translation gives CASSPTSGSDNEQFF.

The V gene is TRBV4-1, the J gene TRBJ1-4, with D uncertain. Trimming left V 1 base short and J 2 bases short, with 2 bases between. CDR3 length equals 13 residues. Per the germline V gene, CDR1 is MGHRA and CDR2 is YSYEKL. CDR3 in DNA: TGCGCCAGCAGCCAAGTGACTAATGAAAAACTGTTTTTT. Residues: CASSQVTNEKLFF.

V gene TRBV30 combines with J gene TRBJ1-5; 7 bases are shared with TRBD1. Per germline, CDR1 GTSNPN and CDR2 SVGIG (reference sequence). The CDR3 contains 15 residues. The ends lost 2 bases at V and 1 base at J; junction bases unmatched: 5. The CDR3 DNA reads as TGTGCCTGGAGTCCTAGGGGGCTGAGCAATCAGCCCCAGCATTTT. Protein product: CAWSPRGLSNQPQHF.

J is TRBJ2-7 and V is TRBV7-2, with D possibly TRBD2 on 5 matching bases. V was trimmed by 2 bases and J by 4 bases, leaving 18 bases between them. Looked up from germline, CDR1 is SGHTA and CDR2 is FQGNSA. This CDR3 spans 16 amino acids. The CDR3 sequence is CASSLTPQRRGYEQYF. The DNA for the CDR3 is TGTGCCAGCAGCTTAACCCCCCAGCGGCGCGGTTACGAGCAGTACTTC.

V and J are TRBV7-6 and TRBJ1-3; no clear D gene. CDR1 and CDR2 from the germline V gene are SGHVS and FNYEAQ. This CDR3 contains 16 residues. Deletions cut 5 bases from V and 0 bases from J, with 14 bases between. CDR3 sequence reads: CASSPTTPRSGNTIYF. The CDR3 nucleotides read TGTGCCAGCAGCCCCACCACTCCCCGCTCTGGAAACACCATATATTTT.

The V call is TRBV2, the J call TRBJ2-4, with TRBD1 matching over 11 bases. The germline gives CDR1 SNHLY, CDR2 FYNNEI. V lost 5 bases, J lost 3 bases, and 3 bases stayed unmatched. The CDR3 contains 15 residues. The DNA of the CDR3 is TGTGCCAGCAGTTCGGACAGGGGGCACAAAAACATTCAGTACTTC. Its protein product is CASSSDRGHKNIQYF.

The chain has TRBV7-8 and TRBJ2-7; either TRBD1 or TRBD2 may supply D (5 bases each). The CDR3 extends over 14 amino acids. V was shortened by 1 base and J by 8 bases, with 15 bases between the two germline ends. Germline V gene lookup returns CDR1 SGHVS and CDR2 FQNEAQ. CDR3 protein: CASSLEGTGGKQYF. CDR3 bases: TGTGCCAGCAGCTTAGAGGGCACAGGAGGAAAGCAGTACTTC. Combining the CDR3 with reference TRBV7-8 and TRBJ2-7 gives the whole variable domain GAGVSQSPRYKVAKRGQDVALRCDPISGHVSLFWYQQALGQGPEFLTYFQNEAQLDKSGLPSDRFFAERPEGSVSTLKIQRTQQEDSAVYLCASSLEGTGGKQYFGPGTRLTVT.

The rearrangement links TRBV5-1 to TRBJ1-5; possible D gene TRBD1, 6 bases. Trimming took 4 bases from V and 1 from J, leaving 15 bases between them. The length of the CDR3 is 16 residues. Germline V gives CDR1 SGHRS, CDR2 YFSETQ. The DNA for the CDR3 is TGCGCCAGCAGCCCGGGGGCATCCAACAGCAATCAGCCCCAGCATTTT. This encodes CASSPGASNSNQPQHF.

This clone occurred once. The V call is TRBV28, the J call TRBJ1-5; D not certain. V was pared by 6 bases and J by 6 bases, with 15 bases between. CDR3 length: 14 amino acids. Germline lookup yields CDR1 MDHEN and CDR2 SYDVKM. Here the CDR3 reads CASRSKIKVQPQHF. The CDR3 DNA reads as TGTGCCAGCAGATCTAAAATTAAGGTTCAGCCCCAGCATTTT.

CDR3 bases: TGCGCCAGCAGCATTGGACGGGGGAATGAAAAACTGTTTTTT. Its translation: CASSIGRGNEKLFF. The V gene is TRBV5-1, the J gene TRBJ1-4; tentatively, D is TRBD1 (5 bases). This CDR3 has 14 amino acids. V lost 4 bases and J lost 5, with 12 bases in between. The germline V gene encodes CDR1 SGHRS and CDR2 YFSETQ.

This rearrangement joins TRBV6-6 to TRBJ1-2; D ambiguous. There are 13 residues in the CDR3. CDR1 is MNHNY and CDR2 is SVGAGI in the germline V gene (reference sequence). V was clipped by 8 bases and J by 2 bases, with 12 bases between them. The CDR3 spells CASCPGSNYGYTF. The CDR3 coding sequence is TGTGCCAGCTGCCCGGGCAGCAACTATGGCTACACCTTC.

CDR3 in amino acids: CASSQKTSAGNTEAFF. CDR3 bases: TGTGCCAGCAGCCAAAAAACCTCGGCGGGGAACACTGAAGCTTTCTTT. V is TRBV4-2 and J is TRBJ1-1, with D unresolved. Germline values: CDR1 LGHNA, CDR2 YNFKEQ. The CDR3 covers 16 residues. V gave up 2 bases and J gave up 1 base, with 14 bases separating them.

This clone was seen only a few times. The gene calls are TRBV25-1 and TRBJ1-2, with D perhaps TRBD1 (5 bases). V lost 0 bases and J 3 bases, leaving 5 bases between the germline ends. The CDR3 is made up of 13 amino acids. Germline V lookup: CDR1 MGHDK, CDR2 SYGVNS. Here the CDR3 reads CASSEYRDYGYTF. The CDR3 region has the DNA TGTGCCAGCAGTGAATACAGGGACTATGGCTACACCTTC.

This clone was counted only a few times. The genes are TRBV28 and TRBJ2-7; TRBD1 aligns across 7 bases. CDR3 length: 16 amino acids. Trimming cost V 6 bases and J 2 bases; bases outside gene matches: 13. Looked up from germline, CDR1 is MDHEN and CDR2 is SYDVKM. This CDR3 is CASSWTSSQGTYEQYF. The CDR3 coding sequence is TGTGCCAGCAGCTGGACCTCCTCACAGGGGACCTACGAGCAGTACTTC.

There are a few counts of this clone. Within the sample, other DNA sequences also encode this same CDR3. The chain carries TRBV28 and TRBJ2-7; D may be TRBD1 (6 bases). The germline V and J ends were trimmed by 4 bases and 3 bases, with 7 bases remaining between them. The CDR3 spans 12 residues. Germline V gene lookup returns CDR1 MDHEN and CDR2 SYDVKM. The CDR3 DNA is TGTGCCAGCAGTTCGGACAGCTACGAGCAGTACTTC. Translating it yields CASSSDSYEQYF.

This clone was picked up one time. One end of the junction is discordant with germline, which a read error may explain. The chain's CDR3 is CASRGPNSPDREAF. The CDR3 DNA reads as TGTGCCAGCAGGGGGCCTAACTCCCCGGACAGGGAAGCCTTC. V is TRBV28 and J is TRBJ1-2; TRBD1 aligns across 8 bases. This CDR3 region has 14 residues. Germline lookup yields CDR1 MDHEN and CDR2 SYDVKM.

The chain links TRBV23-1 to TRBJ1-5; D is ambiguous. TRBV23-1 falls under the ORF class, with uncertain function. Trimming pared 4 bases from V and 0 bases from J, leaving 13 bases between. The CDR3 consists of 16 residues. The CDR3 bases are TGCGCCAGCAGTCCCCCTCGGGATTATAGCAATCAGCCCCAGCATTTT. This translates into CASSPPRDYSNQPQHF.

The chain is built from TRBV27 and TRBJ2-7, with unresolved D. The CDR3 spans 15 residues. CDR1 is MNHEY and CDR2 is SMNVEV in the germline V gene (reference sequence). V lost 4 bases and J lost 1, with 14 bases in between. CDR3 sequence reads: CASSSRTQRSYEQYF. The CDR3, as DNA: TGTGCCAGCAGTTCCAGGACCCAAAGGTCCTACGAGCAGTACTTC.

The chain recombines TRBV4-1 with TRBJ2-1, with D perhaps given as TRBD1 or TRBD2 (5 bases each). This CDR3 has 16 amino acids. CDR1 and CDR2 (germline): MGHRA, YSYEKL. Trimming left V 4 bases short and J 8 bases short, with 21 bases between. In DNA, the CDR3 is TGCGCCAGCAGCCTTTGGCAGGGTCGGACTCCCCATGAGCAGTTCTTC. It is translated as CASSLWQGRTPHEQFF.

The chain combines TRBV11-1 with TRBJ2-5, with TRBD2 matching over 8 bases. The CDR3 consists of 14 residues. CDR1 and CDR2 (germline): SGHAT, FQDESV (reference sequence). J was trimmed by 3 bases and V by 2 bases; bases with no gene match: 2. CDR3 nucleotides: TGTGCCAGCAGCTTACAACTAGCGGAAGAGACCCAGTACTTC. Amino acids: CASSLQLAEETQYF.

This chain connects TRBV7-9 to TRBJ1-1, with 9 positions matching TRBD1. The CDR3 totals 14 residues. V lost 5 bases, J lost 3 bases, and 4 bases stayed unmatched. Germline values: CDR1 SEHNR, CDR2 FQNEAQ (reference sequence). The CDR3 loop is CASSPRQGDTEAFF. DNA of the CDR3: TGTGCCAGCAGCCCTCGACAGGGGGACACTGAAGCTTTCTTT.

The chain combines TRBV29-1 with TRBJ2-7; D is possibly TRBD2 (6 bases). The germline V and J ends were trimmed by 7 bases and 5 bases, with 12 bases remaining between them. The length of the CDR3 is 11 residues. Germline V lookup: CDR1 SQVTM, CDR2 ANQGSEA. The chain's CDR3 is CSGSWGDEQYF. CDR3 nucleotides: TGCAGCGGCTCTTGGGGGGACGAGCAGTACTTC.